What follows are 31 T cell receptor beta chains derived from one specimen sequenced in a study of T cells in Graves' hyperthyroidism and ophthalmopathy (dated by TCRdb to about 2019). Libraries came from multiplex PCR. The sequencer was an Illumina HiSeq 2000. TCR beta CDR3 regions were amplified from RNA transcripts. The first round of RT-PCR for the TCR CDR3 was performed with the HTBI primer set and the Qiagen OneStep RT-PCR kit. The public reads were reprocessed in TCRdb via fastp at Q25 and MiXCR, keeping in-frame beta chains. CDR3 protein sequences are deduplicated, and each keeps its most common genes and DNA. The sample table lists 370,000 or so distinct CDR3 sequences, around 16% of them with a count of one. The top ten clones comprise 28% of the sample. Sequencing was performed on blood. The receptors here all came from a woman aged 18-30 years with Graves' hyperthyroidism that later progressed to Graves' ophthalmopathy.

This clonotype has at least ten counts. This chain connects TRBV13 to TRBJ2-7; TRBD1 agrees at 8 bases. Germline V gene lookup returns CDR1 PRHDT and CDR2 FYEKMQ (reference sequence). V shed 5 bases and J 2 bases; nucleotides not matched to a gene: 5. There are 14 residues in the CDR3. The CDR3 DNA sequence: TGTGCCAGCAGCCACCGGGACAGGCCCTACGAGCAGTACTTC. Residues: CASSHRDRPYEQYF. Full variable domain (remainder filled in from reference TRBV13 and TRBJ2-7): AAGVIQSPRHLIKEKRETATLKCYPIPRHDTVYWYQQGPGQDPQFLISFYEKMQSDKGSIPDRFSAQQFSDYHSELNMSSLELGDSALYFCASSHRDRPYEQYFGPGTRLTVT.

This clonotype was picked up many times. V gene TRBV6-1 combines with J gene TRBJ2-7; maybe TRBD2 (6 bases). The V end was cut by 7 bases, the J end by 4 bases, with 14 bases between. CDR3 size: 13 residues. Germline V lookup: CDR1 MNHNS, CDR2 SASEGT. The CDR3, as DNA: TGTGCCAGCAAACGGGGGAACAGGTACGAGCAGTACTTC. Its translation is CASKRGNRYEQYF.

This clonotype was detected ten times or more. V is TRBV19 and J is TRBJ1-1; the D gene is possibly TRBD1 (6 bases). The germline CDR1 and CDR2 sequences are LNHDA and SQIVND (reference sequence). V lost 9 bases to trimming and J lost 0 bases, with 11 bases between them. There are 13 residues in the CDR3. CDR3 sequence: CASGQTMNTEAFF. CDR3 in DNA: TGTGCCAGCGGACAGACCATGAACACTGAAGCTTTCTTT.

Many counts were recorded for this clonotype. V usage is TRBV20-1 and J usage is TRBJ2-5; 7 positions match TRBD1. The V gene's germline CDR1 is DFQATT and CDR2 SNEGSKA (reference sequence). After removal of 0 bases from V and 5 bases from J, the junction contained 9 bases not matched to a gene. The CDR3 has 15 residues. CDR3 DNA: TGCAGTGCTAGAGATGACAGGGTTGCTGTGGAGACCCAGTACTTC. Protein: CSARDDRVAVETQYF.

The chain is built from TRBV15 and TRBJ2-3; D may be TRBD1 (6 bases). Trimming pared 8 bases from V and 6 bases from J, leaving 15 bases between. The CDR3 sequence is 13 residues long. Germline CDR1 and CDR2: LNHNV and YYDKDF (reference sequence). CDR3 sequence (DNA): TGTGCCACCGGCGAGGGGGACGGGGATACGCAGTATTTT. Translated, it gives CATGEGDGDTQYF.

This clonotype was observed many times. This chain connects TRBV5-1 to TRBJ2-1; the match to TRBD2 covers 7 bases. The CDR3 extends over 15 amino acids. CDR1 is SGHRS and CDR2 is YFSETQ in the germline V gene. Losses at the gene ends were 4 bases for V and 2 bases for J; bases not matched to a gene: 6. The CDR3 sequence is CASSGTSDPYNEQFF. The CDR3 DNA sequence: TGCGCCAGCAGCGGCACTAGCGATCCCTACAATGAGCAGTTCTTC.

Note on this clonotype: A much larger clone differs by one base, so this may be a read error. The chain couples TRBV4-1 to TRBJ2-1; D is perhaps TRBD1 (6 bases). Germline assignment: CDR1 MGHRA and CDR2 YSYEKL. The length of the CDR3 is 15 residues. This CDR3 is CASSHGQLNNNEQLF. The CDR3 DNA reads TGCGCCAGCAGCCATGGACAGCTCAACAACAATGAGCAGCTCTTC.

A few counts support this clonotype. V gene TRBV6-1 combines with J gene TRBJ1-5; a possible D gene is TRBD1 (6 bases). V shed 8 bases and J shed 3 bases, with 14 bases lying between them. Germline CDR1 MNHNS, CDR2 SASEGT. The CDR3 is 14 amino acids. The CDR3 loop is CASGGGAVNQPQHF. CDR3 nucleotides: TGTGCCAGCGGAGGGGGGGCGGTCAATCAGCCCCAGCATTTT.

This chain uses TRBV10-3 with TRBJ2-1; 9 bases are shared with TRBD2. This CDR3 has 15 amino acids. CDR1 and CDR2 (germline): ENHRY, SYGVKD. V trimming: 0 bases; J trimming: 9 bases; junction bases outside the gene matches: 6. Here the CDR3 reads CAISESRGRAAEQFF. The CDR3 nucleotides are TGTGCCATCAGTGAGTCCCGCGGGAGGGCCGCTGAGCAGTTCTTC.

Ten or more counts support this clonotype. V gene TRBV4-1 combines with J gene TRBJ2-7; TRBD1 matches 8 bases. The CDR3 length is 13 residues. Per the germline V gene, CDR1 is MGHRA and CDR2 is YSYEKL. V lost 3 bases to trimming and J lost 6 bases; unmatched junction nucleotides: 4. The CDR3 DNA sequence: TGCGCCAGCAGCCAGGAAACAGGGGGCGAGCAGTACTTC. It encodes CASSQETGGEQYF.

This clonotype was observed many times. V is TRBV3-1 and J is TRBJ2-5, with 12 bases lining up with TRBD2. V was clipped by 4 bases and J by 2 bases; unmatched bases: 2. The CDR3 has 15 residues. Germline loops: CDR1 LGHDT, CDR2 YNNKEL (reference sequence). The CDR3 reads CASSRTSGVQETQYF. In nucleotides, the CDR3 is TGTGCCAGCAGCCGGACTAGCGGGGTACAAGAGACCCAGTACTTC.

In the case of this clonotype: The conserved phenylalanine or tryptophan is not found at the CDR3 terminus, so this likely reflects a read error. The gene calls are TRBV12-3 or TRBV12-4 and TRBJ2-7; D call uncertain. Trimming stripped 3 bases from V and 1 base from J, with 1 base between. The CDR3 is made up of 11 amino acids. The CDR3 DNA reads TGTGCCAGCAGTTTTTCCTACGAGCAGTACATC. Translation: CASSFSYEQYI.

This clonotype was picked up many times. The CDR3 reads CSAIAFDREVPGYTF. The CDR3 DNA sequence: TGCAGTGCTATAGCCTTTGACAGGGAGGTCCCTGGCTACACCTTC. The chain employs TRBV20-1 and TRBJ1-2; 7 bases map to TRBD1. Germline trimming cut 4 bases from V and 7 bases from J; bases unmatched to any gene: 15. The length of the CDR3 is 15 residues. CDR1 DFQATT and CDR2 SNEGSKA come from the germline V gene (reference sequence).

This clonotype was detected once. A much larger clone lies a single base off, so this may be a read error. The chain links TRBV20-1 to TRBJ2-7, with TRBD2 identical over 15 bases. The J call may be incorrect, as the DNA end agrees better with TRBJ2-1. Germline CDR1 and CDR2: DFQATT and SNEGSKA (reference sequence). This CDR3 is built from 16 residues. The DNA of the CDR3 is TGCAGTGCCCCCGGGACTAGCGGGAGGCCTACCTACGAGCAGTTCTTC. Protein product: CSAPGTSGRPTYEQFF.

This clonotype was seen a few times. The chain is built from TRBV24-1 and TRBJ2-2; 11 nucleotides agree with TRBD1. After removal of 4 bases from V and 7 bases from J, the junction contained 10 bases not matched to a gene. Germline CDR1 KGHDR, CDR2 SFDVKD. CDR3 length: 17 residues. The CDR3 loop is CATSDDGTGGSFGELFF. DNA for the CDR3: TGTGCCACCAGTGACGACGGGACAGGGGGATCCTTCGGGGAGCTGTTTTTT.

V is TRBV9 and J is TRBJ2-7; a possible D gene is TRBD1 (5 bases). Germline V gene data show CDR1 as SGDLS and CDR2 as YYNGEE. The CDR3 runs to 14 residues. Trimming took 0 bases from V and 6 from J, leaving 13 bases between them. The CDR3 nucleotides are TGTGCCAGCAGCGTAGGTTCCAGGGTTTCCGAGCAGTACTTC. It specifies CASSVGSRVSEQYF.

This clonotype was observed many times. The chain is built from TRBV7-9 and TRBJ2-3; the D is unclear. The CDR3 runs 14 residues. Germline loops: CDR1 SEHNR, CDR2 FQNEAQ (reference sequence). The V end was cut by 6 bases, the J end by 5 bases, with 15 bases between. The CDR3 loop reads CASSTSVMGDTQYF. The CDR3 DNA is TGTGCCAGCAGTACCAGCGTGATGGGAGATACGCAGTATTTT.

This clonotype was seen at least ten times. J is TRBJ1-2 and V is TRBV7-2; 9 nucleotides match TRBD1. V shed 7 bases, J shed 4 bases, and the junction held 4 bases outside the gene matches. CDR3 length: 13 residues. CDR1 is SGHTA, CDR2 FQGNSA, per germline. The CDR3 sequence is CASMGQGGYGYTF. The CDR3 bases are TGTGCCAGCATGGGACAGGGTGGCTATGGCTACACCTTC.

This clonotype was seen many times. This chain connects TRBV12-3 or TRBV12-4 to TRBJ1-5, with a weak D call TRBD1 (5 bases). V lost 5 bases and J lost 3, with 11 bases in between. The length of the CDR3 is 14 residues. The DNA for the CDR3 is TGTGCCAGCAGTCAAGACAGCCTCAATCAGCCCCAGCATTTT. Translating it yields CASSQDSLNQPQHF.

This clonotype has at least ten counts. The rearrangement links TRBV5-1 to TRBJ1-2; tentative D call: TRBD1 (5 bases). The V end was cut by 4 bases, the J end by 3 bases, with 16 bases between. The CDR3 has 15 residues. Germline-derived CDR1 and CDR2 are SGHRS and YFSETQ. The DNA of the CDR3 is TGCGCCAGCAGCCTGGAGGGGCTTTGGGACTATGGCTACACCTTC. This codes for CASSLEGLWDYGYTF.

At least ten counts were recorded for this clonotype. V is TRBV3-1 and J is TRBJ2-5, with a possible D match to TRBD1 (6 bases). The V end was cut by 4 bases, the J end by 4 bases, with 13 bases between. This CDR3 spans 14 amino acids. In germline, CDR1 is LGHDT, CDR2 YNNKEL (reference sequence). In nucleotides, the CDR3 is TGTGCCAGCAGCCCACAGGGTAGCCGAGAGACCCAGTACTTC. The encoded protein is CASSPQGSRETQYF.

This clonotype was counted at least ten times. CDR3: CASSLGEGTYEQYF. In DNA, the CDR3 is TGTGCCAGCAGTTTAGGGGAGGGGACTTACGAGCAGTACTTC. The chain couples TRBV28 to TRBJ2-7, with 7 positions matching TRBD2. CDR1 is MDHEN and CDR2 is SYDVKM in the germline V gene. After removal of 2 bases from V and 4 bases from J, the junction contained 5 bases not matched to a gene. The CDR3 is 14 amino acids.

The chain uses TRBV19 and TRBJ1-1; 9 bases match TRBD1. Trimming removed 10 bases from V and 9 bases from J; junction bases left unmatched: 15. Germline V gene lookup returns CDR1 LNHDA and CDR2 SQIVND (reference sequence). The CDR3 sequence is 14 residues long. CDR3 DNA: TGTGCCACGATCTTGGGACAGGGAGCGATTAAAGCTTTCTTT. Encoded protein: CATILGQGAIKAFF.

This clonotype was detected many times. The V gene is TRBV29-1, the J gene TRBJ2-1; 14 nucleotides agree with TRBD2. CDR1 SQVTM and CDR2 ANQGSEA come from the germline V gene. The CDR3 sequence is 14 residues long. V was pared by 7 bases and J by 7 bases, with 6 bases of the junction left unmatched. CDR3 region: CSGGLAGVHNEQFF. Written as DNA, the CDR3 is TGCAGCGGGGGACTAGCGGGAGTACATAATGAGCAGTTCTTC.

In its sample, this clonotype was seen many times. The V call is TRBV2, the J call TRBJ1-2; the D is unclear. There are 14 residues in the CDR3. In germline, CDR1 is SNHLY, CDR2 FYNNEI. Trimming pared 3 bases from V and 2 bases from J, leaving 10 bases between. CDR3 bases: TGTGCCAGCAGTGACTACGGAAAGAACTATGGCTACACCTTC. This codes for CASSDYGKNYGYTF.

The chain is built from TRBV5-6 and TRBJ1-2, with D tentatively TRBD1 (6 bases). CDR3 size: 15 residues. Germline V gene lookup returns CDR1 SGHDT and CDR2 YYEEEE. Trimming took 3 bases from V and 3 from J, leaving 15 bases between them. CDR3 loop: CASSSSLRGHYGYTF. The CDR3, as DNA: TGTGCCAGCAGCTCTTCTCTGCGGGGGCACTATGGCTACACCTTC.

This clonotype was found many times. The CDR3: CASNRGQDEQFF. DNA of the CDR3: TGTGCCAGCAACAGGGGGCAGGATGAGCAGTTCTTC. The chain uses TRBV28 and TRBJ2-1; 9 bases align to TRBD1. The V and J ends lost 7 bases and 8 bases, in that order; junction bases with no gene match: 3. Germline V gene sequence: CDR1 MDHEN, CDR2 SYDVKM. The CDR3 runs 12 residues.

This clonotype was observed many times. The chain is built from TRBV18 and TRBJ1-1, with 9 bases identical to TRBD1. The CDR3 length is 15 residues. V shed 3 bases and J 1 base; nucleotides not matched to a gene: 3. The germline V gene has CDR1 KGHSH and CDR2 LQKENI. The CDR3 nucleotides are TGTGCCAGCTCACCCTGGACAGGGGAGAACACTGAAGCTTTCTTT. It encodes CASSPWTGENTEAFF.

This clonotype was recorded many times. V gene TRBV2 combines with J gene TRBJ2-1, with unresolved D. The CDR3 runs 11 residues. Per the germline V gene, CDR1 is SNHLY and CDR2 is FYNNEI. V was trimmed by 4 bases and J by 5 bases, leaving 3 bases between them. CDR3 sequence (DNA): TGTGCCAGCAGTGCCAACAATGAGCAGTTCTTC. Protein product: CASSANNEQFF. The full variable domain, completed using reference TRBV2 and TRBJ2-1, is EPEVTQTPSHQVTQMGQEVILRCVPISNHLYFYWYRQILGQKVEFLVSFYNNEISEKSEIFDDQFSVERPDGSNFTLKIRSTKLEDSAMYFCASSANNEQFFGPGTRLTVL.

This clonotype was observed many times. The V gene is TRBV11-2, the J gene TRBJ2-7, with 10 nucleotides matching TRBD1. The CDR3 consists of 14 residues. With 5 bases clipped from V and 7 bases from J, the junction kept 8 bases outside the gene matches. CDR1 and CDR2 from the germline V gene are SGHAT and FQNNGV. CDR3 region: CASSPGTGVGEQYF. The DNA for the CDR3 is TGTGCCAGCAGCCCAGGGACAGGGGTTGGGGAGCAGTACTTC.

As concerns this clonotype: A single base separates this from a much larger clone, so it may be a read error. The CDR3 DNA reads TGTGCCAGCAGTTACGAGGGGGGGAAACTGAACACCGGGGGGCTGTTTTTT. It codes for CASSYEGGKLNTGGLFF. The chain joins TRBV6-5 to TRBJ2-2, with D possibly being TRBD2 (7 bases). CDR3 length equals 17 residues. In germline, CDR1 is MNHEY, CDR2 SVGAGI.